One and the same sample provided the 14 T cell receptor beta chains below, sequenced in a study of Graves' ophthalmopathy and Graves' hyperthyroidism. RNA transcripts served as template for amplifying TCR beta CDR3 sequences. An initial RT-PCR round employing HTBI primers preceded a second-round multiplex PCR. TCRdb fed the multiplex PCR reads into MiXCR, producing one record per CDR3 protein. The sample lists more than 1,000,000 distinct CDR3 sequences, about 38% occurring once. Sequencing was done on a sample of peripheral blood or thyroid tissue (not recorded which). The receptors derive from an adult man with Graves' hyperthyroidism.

The CDR3 loop is CAISDEDSWDLLSEQYF. The CDR3 DNA reads TGTGCCATCAGTGATGAAGACAGCTGGGACCTGCTTAGTGAGCAGTACTTC. The chain is built from TRBV10-3 and TRBJ2-7; either TRBD1 or TRBD2 may fit D (5 bases each). CDR3 length: 17 amino acids. Looked up from germline, CDR1 is ENHRY and CDR2 is SYGVKD. Trimming removed 3 bases from V and 7 bases from J, with 25 bases in between.

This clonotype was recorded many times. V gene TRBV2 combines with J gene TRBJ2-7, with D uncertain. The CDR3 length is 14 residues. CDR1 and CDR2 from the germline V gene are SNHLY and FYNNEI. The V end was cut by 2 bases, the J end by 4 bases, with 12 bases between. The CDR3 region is CASSERPTVYEQYF. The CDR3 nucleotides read TGTGCCAGCAGTGAACGCCCTACGGTATACGAGCAGTACTTC.

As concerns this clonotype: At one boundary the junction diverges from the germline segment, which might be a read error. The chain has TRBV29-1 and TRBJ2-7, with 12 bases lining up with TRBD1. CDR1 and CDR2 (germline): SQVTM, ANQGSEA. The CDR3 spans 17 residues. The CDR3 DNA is TGTGCCAGCAGCGGGGGACAGGGGGCGCGTCTTGCCTACGAGCAGTACTTC. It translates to CASSGGQGARLAYEQYF.

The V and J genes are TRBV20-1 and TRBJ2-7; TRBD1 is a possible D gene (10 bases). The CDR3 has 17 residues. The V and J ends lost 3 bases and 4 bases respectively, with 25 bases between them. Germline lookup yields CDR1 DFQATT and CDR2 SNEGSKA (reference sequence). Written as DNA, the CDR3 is TGCAGTGCTAGGGGACAGGGGAAGAGCGGGAGGTTATACGAGCAGTACTTC. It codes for CSARGQGKSGRLYEQYF.

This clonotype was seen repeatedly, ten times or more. The CDR3 loop is CASRLAGDTGELFF. The DNA for the CDR3 is TGTGCCAGCAGACTAGCGGGGGACACCGGGGAGCTGTTTTTT. This chain joins TRBV6-4 and TRBJ2-2; 11 nucleotides align to TRBD2. The germline V gene has CDR1 MRHNA and CDR2 SNTAGT. Trimming took 6 bases from V and 3 from J; bases not matched to a gene: 0. This CDR3 comprises 14 residues.

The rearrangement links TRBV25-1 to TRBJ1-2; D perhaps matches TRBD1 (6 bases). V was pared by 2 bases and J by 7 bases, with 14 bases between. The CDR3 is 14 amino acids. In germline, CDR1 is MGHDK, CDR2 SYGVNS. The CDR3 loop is CASSERGGHFGYTF. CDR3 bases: TGTGCCAGCAGTGAACGTGGGGGGCACTTTGGCTACACCTTC.

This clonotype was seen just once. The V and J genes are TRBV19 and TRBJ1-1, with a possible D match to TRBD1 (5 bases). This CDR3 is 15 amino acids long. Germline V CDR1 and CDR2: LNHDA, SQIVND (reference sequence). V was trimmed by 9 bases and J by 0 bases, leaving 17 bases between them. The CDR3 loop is CASSQAEGMNTEAFF. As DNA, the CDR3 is TGTGCCAGCAGCCAAGCCGAGGGGATGAACACTGAAGCTTTCTTT.

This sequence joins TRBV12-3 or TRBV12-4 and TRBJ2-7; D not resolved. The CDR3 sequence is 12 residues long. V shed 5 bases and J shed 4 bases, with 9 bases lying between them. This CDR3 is CASSILLYEQYF. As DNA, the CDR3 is TGTGCCAGCAGTATACTCTTATACGAGCAGTACTTC.

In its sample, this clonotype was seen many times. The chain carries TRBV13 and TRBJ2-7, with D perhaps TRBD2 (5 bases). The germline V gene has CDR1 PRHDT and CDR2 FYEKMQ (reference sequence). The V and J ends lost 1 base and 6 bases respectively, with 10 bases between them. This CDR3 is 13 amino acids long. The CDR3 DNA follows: TGTGCCAGCAGCTTAGAGAATGGAGGCGAGCAGTACTTC. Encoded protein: CASSLENGGEQYF.

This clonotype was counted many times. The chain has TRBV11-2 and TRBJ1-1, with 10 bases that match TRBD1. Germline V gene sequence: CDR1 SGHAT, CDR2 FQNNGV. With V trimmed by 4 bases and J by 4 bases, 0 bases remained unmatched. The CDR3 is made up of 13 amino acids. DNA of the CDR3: TGTGCCAGCAGCTGGACAGGGGGCACTGAAGCTTTCTTT. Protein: CASSWTGGTEAFF.

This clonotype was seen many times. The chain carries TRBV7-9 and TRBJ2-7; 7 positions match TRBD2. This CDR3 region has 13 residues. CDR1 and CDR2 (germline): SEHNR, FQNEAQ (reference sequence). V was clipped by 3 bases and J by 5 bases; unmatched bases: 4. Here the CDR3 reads CASSLTSLNEQYF. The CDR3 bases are TGTGCCAGCAGCTTGACTAGCCTCAACGAGCAGTACTTC.

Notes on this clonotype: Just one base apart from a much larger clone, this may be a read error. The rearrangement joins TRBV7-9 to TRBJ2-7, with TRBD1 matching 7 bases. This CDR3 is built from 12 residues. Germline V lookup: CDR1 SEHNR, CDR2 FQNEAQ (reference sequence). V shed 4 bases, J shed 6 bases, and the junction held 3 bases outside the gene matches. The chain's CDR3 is CASSSQGTEQYF. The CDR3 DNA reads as TGTGCCAGCAGCTCACAGGGGACCGAGCAGTACTTC.

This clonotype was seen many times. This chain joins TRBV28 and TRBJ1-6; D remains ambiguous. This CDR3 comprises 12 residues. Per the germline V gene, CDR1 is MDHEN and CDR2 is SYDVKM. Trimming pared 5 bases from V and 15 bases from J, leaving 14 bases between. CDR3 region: CASSIPGILLHF. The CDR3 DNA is TGTGCCAGCAGTATCCCCGGGATCCTCCTCCACTTT.

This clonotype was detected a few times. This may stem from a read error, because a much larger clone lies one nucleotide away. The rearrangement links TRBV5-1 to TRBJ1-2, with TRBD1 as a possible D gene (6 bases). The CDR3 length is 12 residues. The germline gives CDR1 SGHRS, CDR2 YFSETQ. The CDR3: CASSLEGHGHTF. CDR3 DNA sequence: TGCGCCAGCAGTTTGGAGGGACATGGCCACACCTTC.